The entry below gives a single T cell receptor beta chain sequence along with its context. What it binds is unknown. This sample is drawn from a study of identical twins. Study-level results: Weaker excess twin sharing was seen among beta out-of-frame sequences. Abundant cord blood beta clonotypes carried fewer insertions; memory repertoires showed none. The study drew conclusions from cross-sectional statistical analysis, not from following the same donors.

TCRdb analysed the 5' RACE reads with MiXCR anew, one entry per CDR3 protein. The sample includes 1.5 million to 2 million distinct CDR3 sequences, less than 35% seen only once; the top ten take approximately 0.29%. The CDR3 sequence is 15 residues long. CDR1 and CDR2 from the germline V gene are KGHSH and LQKENI. With 3 bases clipped from V and 3 bases from J, the junction kept 5 bases outside the gene matches. The sequencing input was cord blood. This TCR derives from a newborn girl in good health. V gene TRBV18 combines with J gene TRBJ2-1, with 7 bases that match TRBD2. As DNA, the CDR3 is TGTGCCAGCTCACCTCGAGGACTAGGCTACAATGAGCAGTTCTTC. Translating gives CASSPRGLGYNEQFF.